This entry concerns a single T cell receptor beta chain. Its antigen is not identified. Germline-derived CDR1 and CDR2 are SGHVS and FQNEAQ. The V end was cut by 0 bases, the J end by 5 bases, with 16 bases between. The CDR3 totals 16 residues. These data originate in a study of response to subunit inactivated influenza vaccine. Each CDR3 protein gets one entry after TCRdb re-called the RT-PCR reads with MiXCR. This table has 200,000 to 250,000 distinct CDR3 sequences, 10% to 15% appearing once. Study results and caveats: There was a suggestion from the authors that each seasonal influenza vaccination recruits few new T cells.

The chain employs TRBV7-8 and TRBJ1-1; D is perhaps TRBD1 (6 bases). The clonotype was recovered from a man in his fifties who received an inactivated influenza vaccine. The source material was non-naive T cells sorted from PBMCs, sampled roughly 2 weeks before vaccination. CDR3 amino acids: CASSLARFRGRTEAFF. In DNA, the CDR3 is TGTGCCAGCAGCTTAGCGCGATTCAGGGGTCGGACTGAAGCTTTCTTT. The whole variable domain, filled in from reference TRBV7-8 and TRBJ1-1, reads GAGVSQSPRYKVAKRGQDVALRCDPISGHVSLFWYQQALGQGPEFLTYFQNEAQLDKSGLPSDRFFAERPEGSVSTLKIQRTQQEDSAVYLCASSLARFRGRTEAFFGQGTRLTVV.